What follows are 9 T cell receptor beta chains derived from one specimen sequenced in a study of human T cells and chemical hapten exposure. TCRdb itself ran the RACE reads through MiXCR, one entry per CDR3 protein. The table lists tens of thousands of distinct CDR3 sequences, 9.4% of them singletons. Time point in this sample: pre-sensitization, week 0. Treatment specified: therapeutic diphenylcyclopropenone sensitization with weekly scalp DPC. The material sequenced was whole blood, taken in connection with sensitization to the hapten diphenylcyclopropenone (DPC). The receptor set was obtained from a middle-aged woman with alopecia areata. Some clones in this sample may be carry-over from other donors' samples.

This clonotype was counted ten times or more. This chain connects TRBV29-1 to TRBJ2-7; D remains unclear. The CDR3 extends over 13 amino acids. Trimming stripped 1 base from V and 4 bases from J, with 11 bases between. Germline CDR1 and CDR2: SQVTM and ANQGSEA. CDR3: CSVEVTPGYEQYF. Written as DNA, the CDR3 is TGCAGCGTTGAAGTTACTCCCGGATACGAGCAGTACTTC.

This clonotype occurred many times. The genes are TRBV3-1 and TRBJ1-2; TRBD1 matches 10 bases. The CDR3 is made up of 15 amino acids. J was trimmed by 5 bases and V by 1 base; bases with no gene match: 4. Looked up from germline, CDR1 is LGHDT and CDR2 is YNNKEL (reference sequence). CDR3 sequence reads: CASSQVGTGDYGYTF. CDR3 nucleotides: TGTGCCAGCAGCCAAGTCGGGACAGGGGATTATGGCTACACCTTC. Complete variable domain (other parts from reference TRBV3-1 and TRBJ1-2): DTAVSQTPKYLVTQMGNDKSIKCEQNLGHDTMYWYKQDSKKFLKIMFSYNNKELIINETVPNRFSPKSPDKAHLNLHINSLELGDSAVYFCASSQVGTGDYGYTFGSGTRLTVV.

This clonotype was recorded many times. The CDR3 DNA sequence: TGTGCCAGCAGTCCAGCTCCCTTCTCAAGCGGGAATTCACCCCTCCACTTT. Residues: CASSPAPFSSGNSPLHF. The chain links TRBV27 to TRBJ1-6; D ambiguous. Germline V lookup: CDR1 MNHEY, CDR2 SMNVEV (reference sequence). Trimming left V 5 bases short and J 7 bases short, with 21 bases between. There are 17 residues in the CDR3.

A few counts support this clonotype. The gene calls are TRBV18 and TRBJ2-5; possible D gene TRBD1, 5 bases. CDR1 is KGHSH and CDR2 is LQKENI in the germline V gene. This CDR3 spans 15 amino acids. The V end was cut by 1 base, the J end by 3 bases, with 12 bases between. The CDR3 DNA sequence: TGTGCCAGCTCACCACTAGGGGTTTGGGAAGAGACCCAGTACTTC. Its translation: CASSPLGVWEETQYF.

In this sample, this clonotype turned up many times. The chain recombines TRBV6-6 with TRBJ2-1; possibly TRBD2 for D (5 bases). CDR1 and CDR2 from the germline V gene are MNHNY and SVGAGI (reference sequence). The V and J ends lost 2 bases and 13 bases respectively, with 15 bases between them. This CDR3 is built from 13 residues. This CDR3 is CASSYGRGLNQFF. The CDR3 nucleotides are TGTGCCAGCAGTTACGGTCGAGGGCTGAACCAGTTCTTC.

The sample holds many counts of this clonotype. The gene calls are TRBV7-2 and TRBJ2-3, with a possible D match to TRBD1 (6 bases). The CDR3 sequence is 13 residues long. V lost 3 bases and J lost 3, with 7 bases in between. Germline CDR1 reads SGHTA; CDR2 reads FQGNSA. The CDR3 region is CASSFQGTDTQYF. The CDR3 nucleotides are TGTGCCAGCAGCTTTCAGGGGACAGATACGCAGTATTTT.

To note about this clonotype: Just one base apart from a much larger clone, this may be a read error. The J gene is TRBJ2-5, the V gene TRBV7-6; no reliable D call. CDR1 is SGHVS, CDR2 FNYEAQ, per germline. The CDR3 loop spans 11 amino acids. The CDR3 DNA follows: TGTGTCAGCAGCTTAGAAGAGACCCAGTACTTC. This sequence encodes CVSSLEETQYF.

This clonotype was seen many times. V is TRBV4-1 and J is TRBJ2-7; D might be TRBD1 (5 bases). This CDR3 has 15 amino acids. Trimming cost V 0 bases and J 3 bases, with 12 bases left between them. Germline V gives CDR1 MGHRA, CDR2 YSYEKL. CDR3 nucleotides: TGCGCCAGCAGCCAAGACAGGGCGACAGACTACGAGCAGTACTTC. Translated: CASSQDRATDYEQYF.

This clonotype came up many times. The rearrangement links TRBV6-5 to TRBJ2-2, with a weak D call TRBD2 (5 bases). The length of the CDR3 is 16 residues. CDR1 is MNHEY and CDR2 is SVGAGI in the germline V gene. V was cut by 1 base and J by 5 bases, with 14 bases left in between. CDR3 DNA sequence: TGTGCCAGCAGTTACTTCGTGAGGGAACCGACCGGGGAGCTGTTTTTT. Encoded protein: CASSYFVREPTGELFF.